This T cell receptor beta chain was identified in a study of OX40 agonist ivuxolimab in advanced cancers. Looking at the study overall: Three patients, one with hepatocellular carcinoma and two with cutaneous melanoma, responded partially.

At baseline, cycle 4 day 1, and cycle 7 day 1, blood was sampled. Assay used: immunoSEQ multiplex PCR; TCRdb lists only in-frame clones, some missing. The data show 100,000 to 120,000 clones, roughly nine tenths seen once. Study findings and constraints: The investigators did not determine what antigen specificity the expanded peripheral T cells had.

With respect to this clone: Antigen unknown.

The TCR sequence derives from an adult with an advanced solid tumor such as melanoma, head and neck, liver or kidney cancer. The sample was CD4+ or CD8+ T cells sorted from blood, taken in a trial of the OX40 agonist ivuxolimab.

The DNA for the CDR3 is TGTGCCAGCTCGCTCCGACTAGCTAGCACAGATACGCAGTATTTT. Its translation is CASSLRLASTDTQYF. This rearrangement joins TRBV18 to TRBJ2-3, with 7 bases that match TRBD2. Germline V lookup: CDR1 KGHSH, CDR2 LQKENI. The CDR3 spans 15 residues. Unmatched junction bases numbered 6, after V lost 6 bases and J lost 0 bases.